This TCR beta chain was identified in a study of blood T cell repertoires in COVID-19. Study at large: Sample material is recorded as cDNA or gDNA derived from T cells, B-cell-depleted T cells, or PBMCs.

CDR1 and CDR2 from the germline V gene are SNHLY and FYNNEI. Trimming shortened V by 2 bases and J by 1 base, and 20 bases separated the two germline ends. This CDR3 contains 18 residues. Authors' methods: Nucleated cell counts were estimated from reference gene primer amplification. The protocol was immunoSEQ multiplex PCR, while the TCRdb copy is restricted to in-frame clones and leaves out a portion. V, J and clone size reflect that table, while D and trimming were determined from the DNA. Here the sample spans 300,000 to 400,000 clones, roughly 90% being singletons. Participant age was roughly 18 to 90 years, and participants resided in 24 US areas.

This sequence originates from a woman in her thirties with acute COVID-19. The sequencing sample was made of PBMCs or T cells enriched from blood (not recorded which). The chain uses TRBV2 and TRBJ1-1; D uncertain. CDR3 sequence reads: CASSERLQEVLTNTEAFF. CDR3 coding DNA: TGTGCCAGCAGTGAACGGTTGCAGGAGGTCCTAACGAACACTGAAGCTTTCTTT.